These T cell receptor beta chains were read from a single sample in a study of T-cell reconstitution after alpha-beta-depleted transplantation in children. TCRdb re-called the PCR reads with MiXCR, one entry per CDR3 protein. Found here are hundreds of thousands of distinct CDR3 sequences, about 9.9% of them singletons; the top ten hold about a quarter. The sample consisted of peripheral blood, taken 180 days after TCRalphabeta/CD19-depleted stem cell transplant. These receptors were collected from a male patient aged 2-15 years who had a stem cell transplant for chronic granulomatous disease, so the T cells may come from the graft donor. Both conserved end residues are part of each CDR3. A D gene is named only where the DNA matches it firmly. Only part of the rows carry a size: once, few, many, or a class if the clone is expanded.

many TRBD1 TRBJ2-5 TRBV28 CASSSHRGETQYF TGTGCCAGCAGTTCGCACAGGGGAGAGACCCAGTACTTC
many - TRBJ2-3 TRBV4-2 CASSHTKKGPSTDTQYF TGTGCCAGCAGCCACACTAAGAAGGGCCCTAGCACAGATACGCAGTATTTT
many TRBD1 TRBJ2-7 TRBV7-9 CASSEGGTGIGEQYF TGTGCCAGCAGCGAAGGGGGGACAGGGATTGGGGAGCAGTACTTC
many TRBD2 TRBJ2-1 TRBV5-5 CASSSIAGGLEQFF TGTGCCAGCAGCTCAATAGCGGGGGGGCTTGAGCAGTTCTTC
many - TRBJ2-1 TRBV29-1 CSVEDVSPDVFF TGCAGCGTTGAAGATGTGAGCCCCGACGTGTTCTTC
many - TRBJ2-1 TRBV28 CASSLGLASEQFF TGTGCCAGCAGTTTAGGGCTAGCGAGTGAGCAGTTCTTC
few - TRBJ2-5 TRBV27 CASSPRTAHQETQYF TGTGCCAGCAGTCCCCGGACAGCTCATCAAGAGACCCAGTACTTC
many TRBD2 TRBJ2-3 TRBV5-1 CASSLELGGPRTQYF TGCGCCAGCAGCTTGGAACTGGGAGGGCCCCGTACGCAGTATTTT
many TRBD1 TRBJ1-3 TRBV9 CASSPRPTGVVGNTIYF TGTGCCAGCAGCCCCAGGCCCACAGGGGTGGTTGGAAACACCATATATTTT
many - TRBJ1-6 TRBV12-3/TRBV12-4 CASSFGMIFSPLHF TGTGCCAGCAGTTTTGGGATGATATTTTCACCCCTCCACTTT
many - TRBJ2-1 TRBV11-1 CASSPDPGTDNEQFF TGTGCCAGCAGCCCGGATCCGGGGACGGACAATGAGCAGTTCTTC
many TRBD1 TRBJ2-7 TRBV25-1 CASSGAGTGSNEQYF TGTGCCAGCAGTGGGGCCGGGACAGGGTCCAACGAGCAGTACTTC
few - TRBJ1-3 TRBV12-3/TRBV12-4 CASSHRATGNTIYF TGTGCCAGCAGCCACCGCGCTACAGGAAACACCATATATTTT
many - TRBJ2-6 TRBV11-1 CASSTRDTVISGANVLTF TGTGCCAGCAGCACTCGGGACACCGTGATTTCGGGGGCCAACGTCCTGACTTTC
many TRBD1 TRBJ1-2 TRBV15 CATSRSSARGGNPIYGYTF TGTGCCACCAGCAGAAGCTCCGCCAGGGGGGGAAACCCTATTTATGGCTACACCTTC
many - TRBJ2-1 TRBV5-4 CASSFYRVSSYNEQFF TGTGCCAGCAGCTTCTACAGGGTGAGTTCCTACAATGAGCAGTTCTTC
many TRBD1 TRBJ2-1 TRBV29-1 CSVLTGFSSYNEQFF TGCAGCGTCTTGACAGGGTTTAGCTCCTACAATGAGCAGTTCTTC
- - TRBJ2-1 TRBV7-2 CASSLGLGANEQSF TGTGCCAGCAGCTTAGGGTTGGGTGCAAATGAGCAGTCCTTC
- - TRBJ2-6 TRBV5-5 CASGPGLSGANVLTF TGTGCCAGCGGCCCCGGGCTATCTGGGGCCAACGTCCTGACTTTC
few - TRBJ2-6 TRBV30 CAWSVGTNVLTF TGTGCCTGGAGTGTAGGTACGAACGTCCTGACTTTC
- TRBD1 TRBJ1-1 TRBV4-2 CAMGPGTGGNWAFF TGTGCCATGGGCCCTGGGACAGGGGGTAATTGGGCTTTCTTT
many TRBD2 TRBJ2-3 TRBV10-3 CAIRAGGFEDTQYF TGTGCCATCAGAGCGGGGGGTTTTGAAGATACGCAGTATTTT
few - TRBJ2-3 TRBV5-4 CASSLFEGESSDTQYF TGTGCCAGCAGCTTGTTCGAGGGGGAGTCCTCAGATACGCAGTATTTT